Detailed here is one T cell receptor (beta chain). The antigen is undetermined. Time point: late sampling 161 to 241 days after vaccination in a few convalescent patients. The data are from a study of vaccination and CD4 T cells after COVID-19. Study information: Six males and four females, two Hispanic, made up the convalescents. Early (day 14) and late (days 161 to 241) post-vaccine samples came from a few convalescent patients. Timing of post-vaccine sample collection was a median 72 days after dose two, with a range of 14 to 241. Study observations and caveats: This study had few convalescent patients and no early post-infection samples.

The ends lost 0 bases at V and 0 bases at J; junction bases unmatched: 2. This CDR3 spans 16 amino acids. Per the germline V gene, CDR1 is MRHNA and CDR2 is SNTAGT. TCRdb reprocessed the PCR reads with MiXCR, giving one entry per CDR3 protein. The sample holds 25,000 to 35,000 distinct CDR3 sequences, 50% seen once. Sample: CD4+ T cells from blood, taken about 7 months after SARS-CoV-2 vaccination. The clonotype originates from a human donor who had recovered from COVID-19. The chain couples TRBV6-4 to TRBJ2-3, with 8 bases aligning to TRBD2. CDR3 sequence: CASSDSASGSTDTQYF. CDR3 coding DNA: TGTGCCAGCAGTGACTCGGCTAGCGGGAGCACAGATACGCAGTATTTT.